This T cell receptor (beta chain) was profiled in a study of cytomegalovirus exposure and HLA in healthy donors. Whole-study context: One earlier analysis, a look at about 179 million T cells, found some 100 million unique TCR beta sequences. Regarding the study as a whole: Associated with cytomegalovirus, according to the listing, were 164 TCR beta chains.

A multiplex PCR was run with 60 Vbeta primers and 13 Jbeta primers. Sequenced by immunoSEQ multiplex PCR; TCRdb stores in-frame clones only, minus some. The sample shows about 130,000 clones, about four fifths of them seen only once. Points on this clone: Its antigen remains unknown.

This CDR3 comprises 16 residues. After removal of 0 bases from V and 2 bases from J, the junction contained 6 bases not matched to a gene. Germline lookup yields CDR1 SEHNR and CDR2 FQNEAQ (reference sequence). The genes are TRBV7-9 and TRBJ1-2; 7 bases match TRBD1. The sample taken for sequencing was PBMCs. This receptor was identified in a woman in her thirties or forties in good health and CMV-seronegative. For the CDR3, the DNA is TGTGCCAGCAGCTTAGCGGCCGGGACAGTGAACTATGGCTACACCTTC. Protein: CASSLAAGTVNYGYTF.